The 29 T cell receptor beta chains listed next were all sequenced from one sample in a study of CD8 T cells in Susac syndrome. Random-hexamer reverse transcription was applied to roughly 0.5 to 1 ug RNA. MiXCR, applied by TCRdb to the immunoSEQ multiplex PCR reads, yields one record per CDR3 protein. The repertoire has about 120,000 distinct CDR3 sequences, 90% to 95% of them found once; the top ten carry roughly 0.088%. The sequencing input was CD4+ T cells from PBMCs. The receptors come from a human donor with multiple sclerosis.

This rearrangement joins TRBV7-9 to TRBJ2-7; 7 bases map to TRBD1. The CDR3 consists of 14 residues. The germline V gene encodes CDR1 SEHNR and CDR2 FQNEAQ (reference sequence). The trim removed 6 bases at V and 1 base at J, leaving 6 bases unmatched. This CDR3 reads CASSTQGLSYEQYF. CDR3 nucleotides: TGTGCCAGCAGTACACAGGGGCTTTCCTACGAGCAGTACTTC.

This clonotype was found once. The chain carries TRBV5-6 and TRBJ1-2, with 8 positions matching TRBD1. The CDR3 sequence is 13 residues long. The J segment lost 7 bases and the V segment lost 0 bases, leaving 2 bases of the junction unmatched. Germline loops: CDR1 SGHDT, CDR2 YYEEEE. CDR3 protein: CASSLDRGIGYTF. The CDR3 nucleotides read TGTGCCAGCAGCTTGGACAGGGGGATTGGCTACACCTTC.

This clonotype was detected only once. V usage is TRBV11-2 and J usage is TRBJ2-7, with 7 bases aligning to TRBD1. Trimming cost V 5 bases and J 2 bases; bases outside gene matches: 6. The CDR3 runs to 14 residues. Germline-derived CDR1 and CDR2 are SGHAT and FQNNGV. CDR3 protein: CASSRRQGAYEQYF. The CDR3 DNA follows: TGTGCCAGCAGCCGCCGACAGGGCGCCTACGAGCAGTACTTC. Looking up the rest from reference TRBV11-2 and TRBJ2-7 gives the full variable domain: EAGVAQSPRYKIIEKRQSVAFWCNPISGHATLYWYQQILGQGPKLLIQFQNNGVVDDSQLPKDRFSAERLKGVDSTLKIQPAKLEDSAVYLCASSRRQGAYEQYFGPGTRLTVT.

The rearrangement links TRBV4-2 to TRBJ2-3; TRBD2 matches 12 bases. Germline V lookup: CDR1 LGHNA, CDR2 YNFKEQ. V was clipped by 0 bases and J by 5 bases; unmatched bases: 6. CDR3 length: 17 amino acids. This CDR3 reads CASSQDLAGGAIDTQYF. CDR3 coding DNA: TGTGCCAGCAGCCAAGATCTAGCGGGGGGGGCGATAGATACGCAGTATTTT.

The gene calls are TRBV6-6 and TRBJ2-7; 10 nucleotides align to TRBD1. Germline V gives CDR1 MNHNY, CDR2 SVGAGI (reference sequence). The CDR3 consists of 14 residues. V lost 5 bases to trimming and J lost 4 bases; unmatched junction nucleotides: 5. The CDR3: CASSAPGQGYEQYF. Here the CDR3 DNA reads TGTGCCAGCAGTGCCCCGGGACAGGGGTACGAGCAGTACTTC.

The V call is TRBV19, the J call TRBJ2-5; 8 positions agree with TRBD1. V trimming: 0 bases; J trimming: 4 bases; junction bases outside the gene matches: 4. The CDR3 runs 15 residues. CDR1 LNHDA and CDR2 SQIVND come from the germline V gene (reference sequence). The chain's CDR3 is CASSIERTGSETQYF. For the CDR3, the DNA is TGTGCCAGTAGTATAGAGCGGACAGGGTCAGAGACCCAGTACTTC.

The chain is built from TRBV30 and TRBJ1-6; D not certain. V lost 1 base and J 5 bases, leaving 6 bases between the germline ends. Germline V gene data show CDR1 as GTSNPN and CDR2 as SVGIG (reference sequence). The CDR3 has 13 amino acids. CDR3 DNA sequence: TGTGCCTGGAGTGGGGGAGATAATTCACCCCTCCACTTT. It codes for CAWSGGDNSPLHF.

V is TRBV7-9 and J is TRBJ2-7; D unresolved. The V end lost 8 bases, the J end lost 5 bases, and 25 bases lay between the germline ends. This CDR3 is 16 amino acids long. Germline V gene sequence: CDR1 SEHNR, CDR2 FQNEAQ (reference sequence). The CDR3 DNA sequence: TGTGCCAGCCAAACCGTGACGTGGGGTTTAAGCGACGAGCAGTACTTC. Protein sequence: CASQTVTWGLSDEQYF. Complete variable domain (other parts from reference TRBV7-9 and TRBJ2-7): DTGVSQNPRHKITKRGQNVTFRCDPISEHNRLYWYRQTLGQGPEFLTYFQNEAQLEKSRLLSDRFSAERPKGSFSTLEIQRTEQGDSAMYLCASQTVTWGLSDEQYFGPGTRLTVT.

The CDR3 nucleotides read TGTGCCTGCAATAAGGGGGGCGGGGAGCTGTTTTTT. Protein sequence: CACNKGGGELFF. The chain uses TRBV30 and TRBJ2-2; D possibly uses TRBD1 or TRBD2 (6 bases each). The germline CDR1 and CDR2 sequences are GTSNPN and SVGIG (reference sequence). CDR3 length: 12 residues. Trimming cost V 6 bases and J 7 bases, with 12 bases left between them. The whole variable domain, remainder taken from reference TRBV30 and TRBJ2-2, is SQTIHQWPATLVQPVGSPLSLECTVEGTSNPNLYWYRQAAGRGLQLLFYSVGIGQISSEVPQNLSASRPQDRQFILSSKKLLLSDSGFYLCACNKGGGELFFGEGSRLTVL.

This chain joins TRBV11-2 and TRBJ2-1; D call uncertain. Germline CDR1 SGHAT, CDR2 FQNNGV. This CDR3 spans 14 amino acids. Trimming shortened V by 4 bases and J by 0 bases, and 7 bases separated the two germline ends. The CDR3 DNA sequence: TGTGCCAGCAGCTCCCCACGCTCCTACAATGAGCAGTTCTTC. It translates to CASSSPRSYNEQFF. The variable domain in full, with the rest retrieved from reference TRBV11-2 and TRBJ2-1, is EAGVAQSPRYKIIEKRQSVAFWCNPISGHATLYWYQQILGQGPKLLIQFQNNGVVDDSQLPKDRFSAERLKGVDSTLKIQPAKLEDSAVYLCASSSPRSYNEQFFGPGTRLTVL.

This chain links TRBV6-2 or TRBV6-3 with TRBJ2-3; the match to TRBD2 covers 9 bases. From germline, CDR1 is MNHEY and CDR2 SVGEGT. V trimming: 5 bases; J trimming: 2 bases; junction bases outside the gene matches: 11. This CDR3 is built from 17 residues. CDR3 sequence reads: CASSRDLAGLNTDTQYF. In DNA, the CDR3 is TGTGCCAGCAGTCGAGACCTAGCGGGGTTAAACACAGATACGCAGTATTTT.

Notes on this clonotype: A junction boundary mismatches the germline segment, possibly from a read error. The chain uses TRBV3-1 and TRBJ2-5; the D is unclear. CDR1 is LGHDT, CDR2 YNNKEL, per germline (reference sequence). The CDR3 sequence is 13 residues long. Written as DNA, the CDR3 is TGTGCCAGCAGCCAAGCGGAGTTACTTCAGGTTGACTTC. Translating it yields CASSQAELLQVDF.

This chain links TRBV20-1 with TRBJ2-7, with TRBD1 identical over 7 bases. The J segment lost 1 base and the V segment lost 6 bases, leaving 6 bases of the junction unmatched. In germline, CDR1 is DFQATT, CDR2 SNEGSKA (reference sequence). CDR3 length: 13 residues. The CDR3 coding sequence is TGCAGTGCCCGAGGGGGCGGGTCCTACGAGCAGTACTTC. It codes for CSARGGGSYEQYF.

V is TRBV29-1 and J is TRBJ1-3; D not resolved. CDR1 is SQVTM and CDR2 is ANQGSEA in the germline V gene. V lost 6 bases, J lost 0 bases, and 18 bases lay in between. This CDR3 contains 16 residues. The CDR3 sequence: CSVGSTETYSGNTIYF. The CDR3 DNA sequence: TGCAGCGTCGGAAGTACGGAAACCTACTCTGGAAACACCATATATTTT.

The gene calls are TRBV6-5 and TRBJ2-3; D is unclear. The CDR3 contains 16 residues. Germline loops: CDR1 MNHEY, CDR2 SVGAGI. Between the trimmed V and J ends, which lost 4 bases and 2 bases, there was a span of 16 bases. For the CDR3, the DNA is TGTGCCAGCAGTTTCCAGGTAGTAGATCACACAGATACGCAGTATTTT. It yields the protein CASSFQVVDHTDTQYF.

The rearrangement uses TRBV7-9 and TRBJ1-1, with D unclear. The CDR3 extends over 15 amino acids. Trimming took off 6 bases at V and 1 base at J, with 15 bases between the two ends. Germline values: CDR1 SEHNR, CDR2 FQNEAQ (reference sequence). CDR3 bases: TGTGCCAGCAGGGGTACCCAATTGGCGAACACTGAAGCTTTCTTT. Translated, it gives CASRGTQLANTEAFF.

The chain couples TRBV4-1 to TRBJ2-2; 11 bases fit TRBD2. The length of the CDR3 is 16 residues. With 4 bases clipped from V and 5 bases from J, the junction kept 6 bases outside the gene matches. Germline V gene sequence: CDR1 MGHRA, CDR2 YSYEKL. DNA for the CDR3: TGCGCCAGCAGCCTCGGACTAGCGGGTTCGACCGGGGAGCTGTTTTTT. Translated: CASSLGLAGSTGELFF.

The chain couples TRBV7-9 to TRBJ2-7; 11 bases are shared with TRBD1. The V gene end was trimmed by 6 bases and the J gene end by 7 bases; junction bases not matched to a gene: 11. The length of the CDR3 is 15 residues. Germline CDR1 is SEHNR and CDR2 is FQNEAQ (reference sequence). The CDR3 loop is CASRARGQGANEQYF. The CDR3 DNA reads TGTGCCAGCAGGGCGAGAGGACAGGGGGCGAATGAGCAGTACTTC.

The rearrangement joins TRBV28 to TRBJ1-6; 7 bases line up with TRBD1. The CDR3 runs 14 residues. Germline V lookup: CDR1 MDHEN, CDR2 SYDVKM. The ends lost 3 bases at V and 10 bases at J; junction bases unmatched: 6. The chain's CDR3 is CASSFRIRGSPLHF. Written as DNA, the CDR3 is TGTGCCAGCAGTTTTAGGATCAGGGGGTCACCCCTCCACTTT.

The rearrangement uses TRBV11-2 and TRBJ1-5; tentatively, D is TRBD1 (5 bases). This CDR3 is built from 15 residues. Germline V gives CDR1 SGHAT, CDR2 FQNNGV. V was trimmed by 4 bases and J by 3 bases, leaving 13 bases between them. The CDR3 nucleotides read TGTGCCAGCAGCTCCTCGGGGGTAGTCAATCAGCCCCAGCATTTT. Protein product: CASSSSGVVNQPQHF.

This clonotype showed up just once. This chain connects TRBV5-1 to TRBJ2-2; unclear D gene. The ends were cut back, 4 bases at V and 1 base at J, with 5 bases in the middle. The CDR3 sequence is 13 residues long. Germline CDR1 reads SGHRS; CDR2 reads YFSETQ. The CDR3: CASSVKNTGELFF. For the CDR3, the DNA is TGCGCCAGCAGCGTAAAGAACACCGGGGAGCTGTTTTTT.

This rearrangement joins TRBV7-9 to TRBJ1-5; TRBD1 might be the D (6 bases). This CDR3 comprises 15 residues. In germline, CDR1 is SEHNR, CDR2 FQNEAQ (reference sequence). V shed 5 bases and J shed 5 bases, with 16 bases lying between them. The CDR3 sequence: CASSPAGGRDQPQHF. The CDR3 DNA reads TGTGCCAGCAGCCCGGCCGGGGGGCGAGATCAGCCCCAGCATTTT.

The rearrangement links TRBV28 to TRBJ2-5; D not resolved. The CDR3 length is 15 residues. Trimming stripped 3 bases from V and 0 bases from J, with 11 bases between. The germline V gene encodes CDR1 MDHEN and CDR2 SYDVKM. CDR3 nucleotide sequence: TGTGCCAGCAGTTTCTTGACGGTGTACCAAGAGACCCAGTACTTC. Translated, it gives CASSFLTVYQETQYF.

The chain is built from TRBV13 and TRBJ1-1; 7 bases are a match to TRBD1. The trim removed 5 bases at V and 11 bases at J, leaving 11 bases unmatched. In germline, CDR1 is PRHDT, CDR2 FYEKMQ (reference sequence). CDR3 length equals 13 residues. CDR3 loop: CASSQTGTVKAFF. Here the CDR3 DNA reads TGTGCCAGCAGCCAAACTGGGACAGTGAAGGCTTTCTTT.

This chain connects TRBV18 to TRBJ2-3; 7 nucleotides match TRBD1. Per the germline V gene, CDR1 is KGHSH and CDR2 is LQKENI. Unmatched junction bases numbered 5, after V lost 1 base and J lost 4 bases. The CDR3 runs 15 residues. CDR3 loop: CASSPLGQAPDTQYF. CDR3 DNA: TGTGCCAGCTCACCACTCGGACAGGCCCCAGATACGCAGTATTTT.

The chain joins TRBV6-2 or TRBV6-3 to TRBJ1-1; D gene unclear. The V gene's germline CDR1 is MNHEY and CDR2 SVGEGT. The V end lost 2 bases, the J end lost 3 bases, and 10 bases lay between the germline ends. The CDR3 has 14 residues. In nucleotides, the CDR3 is TGTGCCAGCAGTTACCACGATGGGGACACTGAAGCTTTCTTT. Translated, it gives CASSYHDGDTEAFF.

The genes are TRBV9 and TRBJ2-7; D not certain. The germline CDR1 and CDR2 sequences are SGDLS and YYNGEE. CDR3 size: 13 residues. V was shortened by 1 base and J by 4 bases, with 9 bases between the two germline ends. The DNA of the CDR3 is TGTGCCAGCAGCGTATCTCCCCATTACGAGCAGTACTTC. Translating it yields CASSVSPHYEQYF.

The chain carries TRBV7-9 and TRBJ1-3; D not certain. The CDR3 consists of 11 residues. The V gene's germline CDR1 is SEHNR and CDR2 FQNEAQ (reference sequence). V dropped 3 bases and J dropped 6 bases, with 3 bases sitting between them. The CDR3 protein is CASSFKNTIYF. The CDR3 DNA follows: TGTGCCAGCAGCTTCAAAAACACCATATATTTT. The variable domain in full, with the rest retrieved from reference TRBV7-9 and TRBJ1-3, is DTGVSQNPRHKITKRGQNVTFRCDPISEHNRLYWYRQTLGQGPEFLTYFQNEAQLEKSRLLSDRFSAERPKGSFSTLEIQRTEQGDSAMYLCASSFKNTIYFGEGSWLTVV.

This chain's CDR3 is CASSPPRGQQETQYF. The CDR3 DNA sequence: TGTGCCAGCAGCCCACCCCGGGGACAGCAAGAGACCCAGTACTTC. The V call is TRBV7-2, the J call TRBJ2-5; 7 bases are shared with TRBD1. The CDR3 has 15 amino acids. J lost 2 bases, V lost 5 bases, and 8 bases had no gene match. Looked up from germline, CDR1 is SGHTA and CDR2 is FQGNSA.